This T cell receptor beta chain was obtained from a study of control samples from healthy donors and cancer patients. This CDR3 comprises 16 residues. V shed 5 bases and J 2 bases; nucleotides not matched to a gene: 6. Germline CDR1 KGHDR, CDR2 SFDVKD. Only in-frame clones appear in the TCRdb table, and some are missing; sequencing was by immunoSEQ multiplex PCR. The repertoire holds fewer than 80,000 clones, with around 87% as singletons. Sample: PBMCs. V gene TRBV24-1 combines with J gene TRBJ2-3; 10 bases agree with TRBD2. This receptor was obtained from a man aged 60 to 69 with colorectal cancer. The DNA for the CDR3 is TGTGCCACCAGTGGGCCTAGCGGGGGACCCACAGATACGCAGTATTTT. Its translation: CATSGPSGGPTDTQYF.